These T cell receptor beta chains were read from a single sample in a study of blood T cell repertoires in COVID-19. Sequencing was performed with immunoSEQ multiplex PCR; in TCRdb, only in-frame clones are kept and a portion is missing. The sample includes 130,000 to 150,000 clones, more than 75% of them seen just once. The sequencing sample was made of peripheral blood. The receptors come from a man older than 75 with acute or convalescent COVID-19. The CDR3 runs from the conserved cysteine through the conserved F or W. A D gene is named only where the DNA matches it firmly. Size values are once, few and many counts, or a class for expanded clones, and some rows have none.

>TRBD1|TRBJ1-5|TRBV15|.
CATSRPPGQGVDQPQHF
TGTGCCACCAGCAGACCGCCGGGACAGGGAGTCGATCAGCCCCAGCATTTT
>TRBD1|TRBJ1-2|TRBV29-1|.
CSVQGAQGYTF
TGCAGCGTACAGGGGGCGCAAGGCTACACCTTC
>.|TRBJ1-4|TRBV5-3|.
CARSLPPRRGGHPNEKLFF
TGTGCCAGAAGCTTACCCCCCCGGAGAGGCGGTCACCCTAATGAAAAACTGTTTTTT
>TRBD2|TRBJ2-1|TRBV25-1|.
CASSEFQGGLSNEQFF
TGTGCCAGCAGTGAATTTCAGGGAGGGCTCTCCAATGAGCAGTTCTTC
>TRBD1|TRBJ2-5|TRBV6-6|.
CASSHGAGQGAGETQYF
TGTGCCAGCAGTCACGGAGCCGGACAGGGGGCAGGGGAGACCCAGTACTTC
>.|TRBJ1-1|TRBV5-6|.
CASSWGQLNTEAFF
TGTGCCAGCAGCTGGGGACAACTGAACACTGAAGCTTTCTTT
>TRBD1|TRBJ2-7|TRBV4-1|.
CASSQGQGHGAYEQYF
TGCGCCAGCAGCCAAGGACAGGGACATGGCGCCTACGAGCAGTACTTC
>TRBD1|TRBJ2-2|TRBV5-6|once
CASSPAGTGTGELFF
TGTGCCAGCAGCCCGGCCGGGACAGGGACCGGGGAGCTGTTTTTT
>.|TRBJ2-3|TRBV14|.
CASSQDGKNTDTQYF
TGTGCCAGCAGCCAAGACGGGAAGAACACAGATACGCAGTATTTT
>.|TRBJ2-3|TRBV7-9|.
CASDRGGATDTQYF
TGTGCCAGCGATAGGGGGGGGGCCACAGATACGCAGTATTTT
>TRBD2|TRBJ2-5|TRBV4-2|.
CASSQVGRLAGVRETQYF
TGTGCCAGCAGCCAAGTTGGGAGACTAGCGGGGGTACGGGAGACCCAGTACTTC
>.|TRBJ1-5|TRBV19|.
CATGGGPGQPQHF
TGTGCTACCGGCGGGGGTCCTGGACAGCCCCAGCATTTT
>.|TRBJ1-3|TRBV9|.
CASSVVGGSGNTIYF
TGTGCCAGCAGCGTAGTCGGGGGCTCTGGAAACACCATATATTTT
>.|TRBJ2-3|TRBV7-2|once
CASSPRWTERYSTDTQYF
TGTGCCAGCAGCCCGCGATGGACAGAGCGATATAGCACAGATACGCAGTATTTT
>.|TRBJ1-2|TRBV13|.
CASSEQGNRRYGYTF
TGTGCCAGCAGCGAACAGGGAAATCGGCGCTATGGCTACACCTTC
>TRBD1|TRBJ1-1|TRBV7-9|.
CASSPPNRGGTEAFF
TGTGCCAGCAGCCCTCCGAACAGGGGCGGTACTGAAGCTTTCTTT
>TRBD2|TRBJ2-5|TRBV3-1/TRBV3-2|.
CASSRRGEETQYF
TGTGCCAGCAGCCGTCGGGGGGAAGAGACCCAGTACTTC
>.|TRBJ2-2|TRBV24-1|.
CATSDPHLNTGELFF
TGTGCCACCAGTGACCCGCACTTGAACACCGGGGAGCTGTTTTTT
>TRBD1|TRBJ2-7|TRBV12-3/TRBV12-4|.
CASSHTGGALQYF
TGTGCCAGCAGTCACACAGGGGGCGCGTTGCAGTACTTC
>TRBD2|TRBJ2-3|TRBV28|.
CASGDYPDTQYF
TGTGCCAGCGGGGACTACCCAGATACGCAGTATTTT
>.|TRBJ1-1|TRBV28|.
CASSFGTVEAFF
TGTGCCAGCAGTTTCGGGACTGTTGAAGCTTTCTTT
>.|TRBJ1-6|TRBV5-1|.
CASSLDVVRGWPTSPLHF
TGCGCCAGCAGCTTGGACGTCGTCCGCGGATGGCCAACCTCACCCCTCCACTTT
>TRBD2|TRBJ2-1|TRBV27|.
CASSLAIRLAGYNEQFF
TGTGCCAGCAGTTTAGCGATTAGGCTAGCGGGTTACAATGAGCAGTTCTTC
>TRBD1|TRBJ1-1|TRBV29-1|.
CSAGTGGFGTEAFF
TGCAGCGCCGGGACAGGGGGCTTCGGCACTGAAGCTTTCTTT
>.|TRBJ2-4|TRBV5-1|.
CASSLGATLAKNIQYF
TGCGCCAGCAGCTTGGGGGCCACTCTAGCCAAAAACATTCAGTACTTC
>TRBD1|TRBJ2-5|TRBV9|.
CASSLRQGAETQYF
TGTGCCAGCAGCCTTAGACAGGGGGCTGAGACCCAGTACTTC
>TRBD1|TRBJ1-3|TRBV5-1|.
CASSLGRTGVGNTIYF
TGCGCCAGCAGCCTCGGGAGGACAGGGGTTGGAAACACCATATATTTT
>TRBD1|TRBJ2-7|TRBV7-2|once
CASSPTGTGPYEQYF
TGTGCCAGCAGCCCTACGGGGACAGGACCTTACGAGCAGTACTTC
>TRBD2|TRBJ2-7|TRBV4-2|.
CASSQDASGSNYEQYF
TGTGCCAGCAGCCAAGATGCCAGCGGGAGTAACTACGAGCAGTACTTC
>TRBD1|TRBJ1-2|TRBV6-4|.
CASFDRGYGYTF
TGTGCCAGCTTCGACAGGGGTTATGGCTACACCTTC
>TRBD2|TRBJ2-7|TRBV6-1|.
CASSAGLAGGPHEQYF
TGTGCCAGCAGTGCGGGACTAGCGGGGGGGCCCCACGAGCAGTACTTC
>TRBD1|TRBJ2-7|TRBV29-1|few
CSVVQGASLTPYF
TGCAGCGTTGTACAGGGGGCCTCCCTAACCCCGTACTTC